The text below deals with one T cell receptor beta chain. Everyone who took part was about 18 to 89 years old, and they came from about two dozen US areas. The CDR3 loop spans 15 amino acids. The V end was cut by 2 bases, the J end by 2 bases, with 10 bases between. Germline V lookup: CDR1 MNHEY, CDR2 SVGEGT. This entry is derived from a study of blood T cell repertoires in COVID-19. Study-level information: Sites across the United States, Italy and Spain contributed samples from acute and convalescent COVID-19. In each case, the material was cDNA or gDNA derived from T cells, B-cell-depleted T cells, or PBMCs.

In the authors' workflow: Quantification of nucleated cells was approximated via reference gene primer amplification. Produced via immunoSEQ multiplex PCR; TCRdb's table is partial and in-frame only. That table supplies the V and J calls and clone size; D and trimming were determined from the DNA. The data hold about 150,000 clones, with 75% to 90% observed a single time. The receptor was derived from a man aged 50 to 59 who had recovered from COVID-19. Sequences were obtained from PBMCs or T cells enriched from blood (not recorded which). The chain carries TRBV6-2 or TRBV6-3 and TRBJ2-1, with unresolved D. As DNA, the CDR3 is TGTGCCAGCAGTTACCTGTCAGGCCCCTACAATGAGCAGTTCTTC. Protein: CASSYLSGPYNEQFF.